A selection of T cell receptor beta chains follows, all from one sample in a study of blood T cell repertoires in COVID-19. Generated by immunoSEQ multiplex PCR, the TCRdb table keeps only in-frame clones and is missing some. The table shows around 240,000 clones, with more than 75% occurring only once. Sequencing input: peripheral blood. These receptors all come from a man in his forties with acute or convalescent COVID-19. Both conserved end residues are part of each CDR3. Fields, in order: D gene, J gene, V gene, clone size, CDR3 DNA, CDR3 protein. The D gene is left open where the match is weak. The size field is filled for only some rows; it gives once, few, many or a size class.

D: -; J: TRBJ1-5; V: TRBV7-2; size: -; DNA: TGTGCCAGCAGCCATGCGGGTCCTTATCAGCCCCAGCATTTT; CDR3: CASSHAGPYQPQHF
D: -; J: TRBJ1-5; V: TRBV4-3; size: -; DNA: TGCGCCAGCAGCCAAGACAGGACAGGCAATCAGCCCCAGCATTTT; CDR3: CASSQDRTGNQPQHF
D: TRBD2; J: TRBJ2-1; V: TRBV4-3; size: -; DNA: TGCGCCAGCAGCCAAGCGGGTAGCGGGGGGCTAAATGAGCAGTTCTTC; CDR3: CASSQAGSGGLNEQFF
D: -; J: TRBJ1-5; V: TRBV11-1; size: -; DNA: TGTGCCAGCAGCTTATCAGGGAATCAGCCCCAGCATTTT; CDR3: CASSLSGNQPQHF
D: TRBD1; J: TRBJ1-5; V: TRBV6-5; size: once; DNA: TGTGCCAGCAGTAATCGACAGGGGAATCAGCCCCAGCATTTT; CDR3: CASSNRQGNQPQHF
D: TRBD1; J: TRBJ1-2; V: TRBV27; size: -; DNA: TGTGCCACTCGCCGGACAGGGACCAACTATGGCTACACCTTC; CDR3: CATRRTGTNYGYTF
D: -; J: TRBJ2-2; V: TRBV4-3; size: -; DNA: TGCGCCAGCAGCCAAGATTCCCTTTACACCGGGGAGCTGTTTTTT; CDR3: CASSQDSLYTGELFF
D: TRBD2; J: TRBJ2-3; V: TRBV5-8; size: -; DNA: TGTGCCAGCAGCGGCGGGACTAGCGGCCCCACAGATACGCAGTATTTT; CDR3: CASSGGTSGPTDTQYF
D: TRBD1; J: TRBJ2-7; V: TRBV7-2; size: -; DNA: TGTGCCAGCAGCGCCGGACAGGTTCGCGAGCAGTACTTC; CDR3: CASSAGQVREQYF
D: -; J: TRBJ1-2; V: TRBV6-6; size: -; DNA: TGTGCCAGCAGACCCCACTCATCTAACTATGGCTACACCTTC; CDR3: CASRPHSSNYGYTF
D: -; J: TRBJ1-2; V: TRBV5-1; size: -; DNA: TGCGCCAGCAGCCTACGGACAGATGGCTACACCTTC; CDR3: CASSLRTDGYTF
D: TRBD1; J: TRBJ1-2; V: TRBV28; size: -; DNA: TGTGCCAGCAGTTTATTTGGACAGGGTGAAGAGGGCTACACCTTC; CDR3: CASSLFGQGEEGYTF
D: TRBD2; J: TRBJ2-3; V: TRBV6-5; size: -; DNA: TGTGCCAGCACTGTCGGGGGGGGGTTTCCCGATACGCAGTATTTT; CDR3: CASTVGGGFPDTQYF
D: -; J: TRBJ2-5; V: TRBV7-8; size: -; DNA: TGTGCCAGCAGCTTAGGCGGTAGCTTGGAGACCCAGTACTTC; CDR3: CASSLGGSLETQYF
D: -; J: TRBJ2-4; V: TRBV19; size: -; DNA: TGTGCCAGTAGGGAGGGGATGATTGCTGGGAACATTCAGTACTTC; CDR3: CASREGMIAGNIQYF
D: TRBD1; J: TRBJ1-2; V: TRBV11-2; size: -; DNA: TGTGTCAGCAGCTTAGACAGGGTCCCTGGCTACACCTTC; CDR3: CVSSLDRVPGYTF
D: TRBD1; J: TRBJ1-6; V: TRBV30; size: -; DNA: TGTGCCTGGACCCGACAGGGCCTATATAATTCACCCCTCCACTTT; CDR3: CAWTRQGLYNSPLHF
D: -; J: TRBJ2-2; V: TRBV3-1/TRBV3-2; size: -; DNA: TGTGCCAGCGGAGATGCGACTAGAGGTCAGACCGGGGAGCTGTTTTTT; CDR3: CASGDATRGQTGELFF
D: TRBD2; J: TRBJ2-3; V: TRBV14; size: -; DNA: TGTGCCAGCAGCCCGAGACTAGCGGGGGAATTCACAGATACGCAGTATTTT; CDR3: CASSPRLAGEFTDTQYF
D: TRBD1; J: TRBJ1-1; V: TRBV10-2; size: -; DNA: TGCGCCAGCAGTGCAATTGACAGGGTCAACGAAGCTTTCTTT; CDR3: CASSAIDRVNEAFF
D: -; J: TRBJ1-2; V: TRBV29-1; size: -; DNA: TGCAGCGTTGTTTCAGCGGACTATGGCTACACCTTC; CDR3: CSVVSADYGYTF
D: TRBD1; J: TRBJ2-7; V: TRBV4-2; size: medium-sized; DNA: TGTGCCAGCAGCCAAGATCTTGGGGACAGCTCCTACGAGCAGTACTTC; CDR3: CASSQDLGDSSYEQYF
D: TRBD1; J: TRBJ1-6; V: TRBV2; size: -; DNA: TGTGCCAGCAACATAGGGACAGTCAATTCACCCCTCCACTTT; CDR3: CASNIGTVNSPLHF
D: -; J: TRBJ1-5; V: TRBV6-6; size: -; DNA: TGTGCCAGCAGTTACTACACCGAAGGTAGCCAGCCCCAGCATTTT; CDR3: CASSYYTEGSQPQHF
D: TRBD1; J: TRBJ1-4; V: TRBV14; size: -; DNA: TGTGCCAGCAGCCAAGATCGGAGGACAGGTGAAAAACTGTTTTTT; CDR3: CASSQDRRTGEKLFF
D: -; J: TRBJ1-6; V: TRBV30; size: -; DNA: TGTGCCTGGAGGGGTCAGGGTTTGAATAATTCACCCCTCCACTTT; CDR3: CAWRGQGLNNSPLHF
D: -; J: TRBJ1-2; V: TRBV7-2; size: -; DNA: TGTGCCAGCAGCTTAGCCGCCGGAGGCTATGGCTACACCTTC; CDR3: CASSLAAGGYGYTF
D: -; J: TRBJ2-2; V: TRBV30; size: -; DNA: TGTGCCTGGTCAGCTAGTGGGACCGGGGAGCTGTTTTTT; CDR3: CAWSASGTGELFF
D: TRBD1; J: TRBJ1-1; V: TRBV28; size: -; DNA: TGTGCCAGCAGTCCCTCGGGCAGGGGGGCTTTCTTT; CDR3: CASSPSGRGAFF
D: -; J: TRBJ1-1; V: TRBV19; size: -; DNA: TGTGCCAGTAGTATAGATCTCGTTGCTTTCTTT; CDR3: CASSIDLVAFF
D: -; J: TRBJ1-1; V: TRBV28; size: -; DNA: TGTGCCAGCGCGGGCGCTTGGGCGGGCACTGAAGCTTTCTTT; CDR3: CASAGAWAGTEAFF
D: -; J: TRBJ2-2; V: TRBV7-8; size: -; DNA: TGTGCCAGCAGCAGGCCCCCACCCCAAGGGGAGGACACCGGGGAGCTGTTTTTT; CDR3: CASSRPPPQGEDTGELFF
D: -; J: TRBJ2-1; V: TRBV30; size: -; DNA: TGTGCCTGGAGTGTATTCGGGGGCAATGAGCAGTTCTTC; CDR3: CAWSVFGGNEQFF
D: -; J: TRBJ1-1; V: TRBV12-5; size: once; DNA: TGTGCTAGTGGTTTGGTTTCTAAAGCATGGGAGTACACTGAAGCTTTCTTT; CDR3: CASGLVSKAWEYTEAFF
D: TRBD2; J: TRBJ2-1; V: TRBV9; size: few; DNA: TGTGCCAGCAGCGCAACTAGCGGGGCTTACAATGAGCAGTTCTTC; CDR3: CASSATSGAYNEQFF
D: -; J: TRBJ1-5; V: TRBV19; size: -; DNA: TGTGCCACCCAAGTTTACTATAGCAATCAGCCCCAGCATTTT; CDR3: CATQVYYSNQPQHF
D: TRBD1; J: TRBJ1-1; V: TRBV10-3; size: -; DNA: TGTGCCATCAGGGGACAGGGGGCGTCGAACACTGAAGCTTTCTTT; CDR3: CAIRGQGASNTEAFF
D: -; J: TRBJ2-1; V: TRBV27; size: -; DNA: TGTGCCAGCAGCCCGCTTGGGCTCAATGAGCAGTTCTTC; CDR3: CASSPLGLNEQFF
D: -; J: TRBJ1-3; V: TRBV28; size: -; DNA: TGTGCCAGCAAAATCAAATTCGGGGCTGGAAACACCATATATTTT; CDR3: CASKIKFGAGNTIYF
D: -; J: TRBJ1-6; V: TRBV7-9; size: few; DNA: TGTGCCAGCAGCTTAGAAGGGGATAATTCACCCCTCCACTTT; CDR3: CASSLEGDNSPLHF
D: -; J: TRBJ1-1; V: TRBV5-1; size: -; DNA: TGCGCCAGCAGCTTGGACAGGGAGAGGGGGAACACTGAAGCTTTCTTT; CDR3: CASSLDRERGNTEAFF
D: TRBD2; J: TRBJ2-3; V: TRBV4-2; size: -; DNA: TGTGCCAGCAGCCAAGAGGAAGGAGCGGGGGGGCCCACAGATACGCAGTATTTT; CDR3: CASSQEEGAGGPTDTQYF
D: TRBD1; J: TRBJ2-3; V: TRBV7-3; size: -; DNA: TGTGCCAGCAGCTTACTAGGGACAGGGGGCGCAGATACGCAGTATTTT; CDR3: CASSLLGTGGADTQYF
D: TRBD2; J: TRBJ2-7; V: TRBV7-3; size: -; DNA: TGTGCCAGCAGCTTAGGACTAGCGGGAGTCTACGAGCAGTACTTC; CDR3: CASSLGLAGVYEQYF
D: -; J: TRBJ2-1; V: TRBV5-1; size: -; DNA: TGCGCCAGCAGCTCACAGGGATACAATGAGCAGTTCTTC; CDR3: CASSSQGYNEQFF
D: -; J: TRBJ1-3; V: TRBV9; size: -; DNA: TGTGCCAGCAGCGCGGAGGGTCGTTCCGTCTCTGGAAACACCATATATTTT; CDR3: CASSAEGRSVSGNTIYF
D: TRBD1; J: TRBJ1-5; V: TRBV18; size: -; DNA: TGTGCCAGCCCGCTACAGGGGCTCAAGCAGCCCCAGCATTTT; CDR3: CASPLQGLKQPQHF
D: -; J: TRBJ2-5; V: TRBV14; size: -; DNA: TGTGCCAGCAGCCAAGATATTGCGTGGGAGACCCAGTACTTC; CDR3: CASSQDIAWETQYF
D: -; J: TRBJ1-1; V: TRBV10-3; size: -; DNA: TGTGCCATCAGATTTTCGGAGGACACTGAAGCTTTCTTT; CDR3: CAIRFSEDTEAFF
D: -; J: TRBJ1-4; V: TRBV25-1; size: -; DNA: TGTGCCAGCTTGAGCGGGCAAAAACTGTTTTTT; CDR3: CASLSGQKLFF
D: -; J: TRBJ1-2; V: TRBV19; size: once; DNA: TGTGCCAGTAGTTTGGCAGGCGATGGCCGACGCGGCTACACCTTC; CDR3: CASSLAGDGRRGYTF
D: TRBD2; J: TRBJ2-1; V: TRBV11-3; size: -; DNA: TGTGCCAGCAGCCCCGGCGGGGGTAGTCTGAGCAATGAGCAGTTCTTC; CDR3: CASSPGGGSLSNEQFF
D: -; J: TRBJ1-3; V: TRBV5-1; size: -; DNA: TGCGCCAGCCGCAGCGGACTCCTGAGCTCTGGAAACACCATATATTTT; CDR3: CASRSGLLSSGNTIYF
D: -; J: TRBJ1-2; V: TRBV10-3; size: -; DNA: TGTGCCATCACCCCGGACAGAAATGGCTACACCTTC; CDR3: CAITPDRNGYTF
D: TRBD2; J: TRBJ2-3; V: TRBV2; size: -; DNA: TGTGCCAGCAGGGCCGGGACTAGCGGGGGGGCCAACACAGATACGCAGTATTTT; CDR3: CASRAGTSGGANTDTQYF
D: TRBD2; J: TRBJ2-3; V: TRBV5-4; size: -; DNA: TGTGCCAGCAGCCCGTGGCCGTTAGCGGGGGAGGATCGGGATACGCAGTATTTT; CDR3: CASSPWPLAGEDRDTQYF
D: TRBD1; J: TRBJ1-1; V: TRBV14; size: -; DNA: TGTGCCAGCAGCCAACTGGGGACAGTTGACACTGAAGCTTTCTTT; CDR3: CASSQLGTVDTEAFF
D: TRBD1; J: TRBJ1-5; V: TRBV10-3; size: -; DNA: TGTGCCATCAGTGAGTCGGGGACAGGGATACAGCCCCAGCATTTT; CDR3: CAISESGTGIQPQHF
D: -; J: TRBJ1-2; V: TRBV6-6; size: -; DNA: TGTGCCAGCAAAGCGGGAGGAGAGAAGCTCGGCTACACCTTC; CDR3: CASKAGGEKLGYTF
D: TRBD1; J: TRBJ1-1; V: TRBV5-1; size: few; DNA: TGCGCCAGCAGCCCACAGGGGGCGGCGGGCACTGAAGCTTTCTTT; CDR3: CASSPQGAAGTEAFF